This T cell receptor (beta chain) comes out of a study of blood T cell repertoires in COVID-19. Study-wide background: Both acute and convalescent COVID-19 samples were obtained from the United States, Italy and Spain. T cells, B-cell-depleted T cells, or PBMCs supplied cDNA or gDNA.

Which cohort a participant joined came from the clinical history participants gave. The protocol was immunoSEQ multiplex PCR, while the TCRdb copy is restricted to in-frame clones and leaves out a portion. This sample has around 300,000 clones; approximately 92% occur once, and the top ten carry 2% to 2.5%. The V and J ends lost 6 bases and 4 bases, in that order; junction bases with no gene match: 9. The CDR3 is 16 amino acids. The germline V gene encodes CDR1 SGHDN and CDR2 FVKESK. This receptor was taken from a young woman who had recovered from COVID-19. Sequencing was performed on PBMCs or T cells enriched from blood (not recorded which). The chain is built from TRBV14 and TRBJ2-2, with 9 bases fitting TRBD2. The CDR3 spells CASSAGTSSGTGELFF. CDR3 DNA: TGTGCCAGCAGTGCCGGGACTAGCTCGGGCACCGGGGAGCTGTTTTTT.